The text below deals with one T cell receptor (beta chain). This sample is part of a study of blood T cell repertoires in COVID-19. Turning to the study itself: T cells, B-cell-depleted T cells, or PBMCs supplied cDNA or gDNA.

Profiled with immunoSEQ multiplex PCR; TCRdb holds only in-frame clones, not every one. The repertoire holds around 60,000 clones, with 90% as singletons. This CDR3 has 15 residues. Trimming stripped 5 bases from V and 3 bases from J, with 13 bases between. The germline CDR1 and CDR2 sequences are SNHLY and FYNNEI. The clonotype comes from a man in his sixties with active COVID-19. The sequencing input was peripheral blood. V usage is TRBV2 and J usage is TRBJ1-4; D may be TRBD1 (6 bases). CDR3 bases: TGTGCCAGCAGTCAAACGGGACACGCTAATGAAAAACTGTTTTTT. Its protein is CASSQTGHANEKLFF.